This entry features one T cell receptor (beta chain) sequence. Its target is not known. The data were produced by immunoSEQ multiplex PCR, yet TCRdb's version contains in-frame clones alone and is incomplete. The sample holds under 150,000 clones, around 93% seen once. The record originates from a study of T cell responses to AZD1222 COVID-19 vaccine. Study observations and caveats: The span of vaccine-associated CD4 TCRs extended across spike, with dominance at 160-218 and 743-854.

The ends were cut back, 6 bases at V and 9 bases at J, with 17 bases in the middle. Germline assignment: CDR1 MNHEY and CDR2 SMNVEV (reference sequence). The CDR3 is made up of 13 amino acids. The TCR comes from an adult in good health. The chain links TRBV27 to TRBJ2-5; no clear D. The sample consisted of peripheral blood, taken on day 0 of AZD1222 vaccination. This CDR3 is CASSPPDLLAQYF. In DNA, the CDR3 is TGTGCCAGCAGCCCTCCTGATTTGCTGGCCCAGTACTTC.